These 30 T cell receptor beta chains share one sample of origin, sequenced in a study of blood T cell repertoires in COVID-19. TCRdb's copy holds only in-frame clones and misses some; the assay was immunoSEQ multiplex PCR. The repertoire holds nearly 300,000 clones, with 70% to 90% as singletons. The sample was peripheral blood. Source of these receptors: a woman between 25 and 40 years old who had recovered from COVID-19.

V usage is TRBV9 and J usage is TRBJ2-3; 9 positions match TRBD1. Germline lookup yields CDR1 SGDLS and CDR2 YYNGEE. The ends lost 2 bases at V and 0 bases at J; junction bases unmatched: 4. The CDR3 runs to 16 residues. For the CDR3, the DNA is TGTGCCAGCAGCGTTGGGACAGGGTGGAGCACAGATACGCAGTATTTT. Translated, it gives CASSVGTGWSTDTQYF.

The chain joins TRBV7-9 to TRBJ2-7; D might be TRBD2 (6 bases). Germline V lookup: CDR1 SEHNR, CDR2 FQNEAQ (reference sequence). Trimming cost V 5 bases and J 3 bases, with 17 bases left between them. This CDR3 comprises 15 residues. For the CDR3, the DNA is TGTGCCAGCAGCGACACGTCCCGGGGACTCTACGAGCAGTACTTC. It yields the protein CASSDTSRGLYEQYF.

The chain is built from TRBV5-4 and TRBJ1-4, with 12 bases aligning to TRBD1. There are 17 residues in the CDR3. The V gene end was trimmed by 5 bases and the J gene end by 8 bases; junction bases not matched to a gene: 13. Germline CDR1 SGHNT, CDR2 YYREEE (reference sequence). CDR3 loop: CASSPGQGAREGEKLFF. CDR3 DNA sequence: TGTGCCAGCAGTCCGGGACAGGGGGCGCGAGAGGGGGAAAAACTGTTTTTT.

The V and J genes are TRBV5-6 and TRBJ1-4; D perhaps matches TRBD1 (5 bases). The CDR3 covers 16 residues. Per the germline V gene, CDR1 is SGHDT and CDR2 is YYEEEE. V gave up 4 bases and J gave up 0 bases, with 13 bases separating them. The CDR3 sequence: CASSGRVFATNEKLFF. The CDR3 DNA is TGTGCCAGCAGCGGCAGGGTTTTTGCAACTAATGAAAAACTGTTTTTT.

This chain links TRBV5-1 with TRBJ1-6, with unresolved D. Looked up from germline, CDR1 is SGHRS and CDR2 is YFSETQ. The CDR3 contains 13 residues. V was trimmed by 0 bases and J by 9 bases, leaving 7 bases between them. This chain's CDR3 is CASSLDQLSPLHF. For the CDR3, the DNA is TGCGCCAGCAGCTTGGACCAACTTTCACCCCTCCACTTT.

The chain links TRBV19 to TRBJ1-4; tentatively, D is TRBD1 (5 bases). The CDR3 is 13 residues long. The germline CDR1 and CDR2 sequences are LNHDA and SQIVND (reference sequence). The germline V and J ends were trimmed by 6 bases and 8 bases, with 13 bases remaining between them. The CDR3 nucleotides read TGTGCCAGTAGCCACAGGCCCGGCGAAAAACTGTTTTTT. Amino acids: CASSHRPGEKLFF.

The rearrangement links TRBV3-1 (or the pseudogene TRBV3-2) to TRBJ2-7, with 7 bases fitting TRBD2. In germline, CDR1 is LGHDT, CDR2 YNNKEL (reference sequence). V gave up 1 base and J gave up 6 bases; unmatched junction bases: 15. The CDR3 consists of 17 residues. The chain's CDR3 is CASSQGYKERGAGEQYF. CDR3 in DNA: TGTGCCAGCAGCCAAGGGTATAAGGAGCGGGGCGCCGGCGAGCAGTACTTC.

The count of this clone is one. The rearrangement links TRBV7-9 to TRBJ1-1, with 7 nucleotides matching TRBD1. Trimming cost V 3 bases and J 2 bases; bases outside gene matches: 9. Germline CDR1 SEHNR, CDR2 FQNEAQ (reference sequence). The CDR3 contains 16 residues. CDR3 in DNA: TGTGCCAGCAGCTTCGGGCCCCAGGGGGGTAACACTGAAGCTTTCTTT. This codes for CASSFGPQGGNTEAFF.

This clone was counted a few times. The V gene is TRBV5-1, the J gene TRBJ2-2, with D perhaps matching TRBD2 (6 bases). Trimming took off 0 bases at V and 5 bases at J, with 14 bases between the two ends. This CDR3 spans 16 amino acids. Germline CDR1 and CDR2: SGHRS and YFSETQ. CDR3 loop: CASSLEGGLPTGELFF. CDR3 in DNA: TGCGCCAGCAGCTTGGAAGGTGGACTACCTACCGGGGAGCTGTTTTTT. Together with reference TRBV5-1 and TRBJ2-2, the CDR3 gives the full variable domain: KAGVTQTPRYLIKTRGQQVTLSCSPISGHRSVSWYQQTPGQGLQFLFEYFSETQRNKGNFPGRFSGRQFSNSRSEMNVSTLELGDSALYLCASSLEGGLPTGELFFGEGSRLTVL.

The chain's CDR3 is CASSSNPNTEAFF. The DNA of the CDR3 is TGTGCCAGCAGCTCTAATCCGAACACTGAAGCTTTCTTT. V and J are TRBV7-6 and TRBJ1-1; D remains ambiguous. V dropped 4 bases and J dropped 1 base, with 7 bases sitting between them. The CDR3 has 13 residues. From germline, CDR1 is SGHVS and CDR2 FNYEAQ.

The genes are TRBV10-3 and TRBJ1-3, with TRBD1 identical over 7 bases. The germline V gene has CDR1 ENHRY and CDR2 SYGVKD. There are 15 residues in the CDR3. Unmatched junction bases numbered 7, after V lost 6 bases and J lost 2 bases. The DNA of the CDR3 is TGTGCCATCAGCCCCGTACAGGGGACTGGAAACACCATATATTTT. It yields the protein CAISPVQGTGNTIYF.

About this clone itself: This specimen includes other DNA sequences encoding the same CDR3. This CDR3 reads CASSLTLQGEGYTF. Here the CDR3 DNA reads TGTGCCAGCAGCTTAACGTTACAGGGAGAGGGCTACACCTTC. The genes are TRBV7-3 and TRBJ1-2, with D possibly being TRBD1 (6 bases). Trimming took off 0 bases at V and 8 bases at J, with 13 bases between the two ends. Germline V lookup: CDR1 SGHTA, CDR2 FQGTGA. The CDR3 is 14 residues long. Variable domain in full (rest from reference TRBV7-3 and TRBJ1-2): GAGVSQTPSNKVTEKGKYVELRCDPISGHTALYWYRQSLGQGPEFLIYFQGTGAADDSGLPNDRFFAVRPEGSVSTLKIQRTERGDSAVYLCASSLTLQGEGYTFGSGTRLTVV.

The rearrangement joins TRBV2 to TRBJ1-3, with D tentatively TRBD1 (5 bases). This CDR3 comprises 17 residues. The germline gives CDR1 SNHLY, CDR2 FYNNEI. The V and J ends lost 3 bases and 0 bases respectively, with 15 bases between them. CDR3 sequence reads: CASSDIPTGHSGNTIYF. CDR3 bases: TGTGCCAGCAGTGATATACCAACAGGTCACTCTGGAAACACCATATATTTT. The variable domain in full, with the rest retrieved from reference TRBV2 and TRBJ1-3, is EPEVTQTPSHQVTQMGQEVILRCVPISNHLYFYWYRQILGQKVEFLVSFYNNEISEKSEIFDDQFSVERPDGSNFTLKIRSTKLEDSAMYFCASSDIPTGHSGNTIYFGEGSWLTVV.

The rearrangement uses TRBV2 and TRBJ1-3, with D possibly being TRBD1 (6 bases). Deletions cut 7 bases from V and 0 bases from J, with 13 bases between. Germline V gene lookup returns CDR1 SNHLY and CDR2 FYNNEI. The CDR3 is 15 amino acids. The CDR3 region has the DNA TGTGCCAGCACAGATCAGGGGAGCTCTGGAAACACCATATATTTT. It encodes CASTDQGSSGNTIYF. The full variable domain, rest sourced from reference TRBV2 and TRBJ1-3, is EPEVTQTPSHQVTQMGQEVILRCVPISNHLYFYWYRQILGQKVEFLVSFYNNEISEKSEIFDDQFSVERPDGSNFTLKIRSTKLEDSAMYFCASTDQGSSGNTIYFGEGSWLTVV.

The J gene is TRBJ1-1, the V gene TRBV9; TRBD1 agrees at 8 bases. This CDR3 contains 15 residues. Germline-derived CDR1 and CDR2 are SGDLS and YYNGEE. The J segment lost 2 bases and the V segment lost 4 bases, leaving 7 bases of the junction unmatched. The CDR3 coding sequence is TGTGCCAGCAGCATCATGGGGACAGGCAACACTGAAGCTTTCTTT. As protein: CASSIMGTGNTEAFF. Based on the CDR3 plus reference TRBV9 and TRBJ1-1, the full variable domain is DSGVTQTPKHLITATGQRVTLRCSPRSGDLSVYWYQQSLDQGLQFLIQYYNGEERAKGNILERFSAQQFPDLHSELNLSSLELGDSALYFCASSIMGTGNTEAFFGQGTRLTVV.

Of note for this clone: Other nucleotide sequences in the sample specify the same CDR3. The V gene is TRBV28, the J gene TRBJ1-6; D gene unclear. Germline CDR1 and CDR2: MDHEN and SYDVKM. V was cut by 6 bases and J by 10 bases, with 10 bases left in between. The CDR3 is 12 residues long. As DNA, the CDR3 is TGTGCCAGCAGCCTCTCGGGGTCACCCCTCCACTTT. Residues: CASSLSGSPLHF. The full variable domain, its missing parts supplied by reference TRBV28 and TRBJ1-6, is DVKVTQSSRYLVKRTGEKVFLECVQDMDHENMFWYRQDPGLGLRLIYFSYDVKMKEKGDIPEGYSVSREKKERFSLILESASTNQTSMYLCASSLSGSPLHFGNGTRLTVT.

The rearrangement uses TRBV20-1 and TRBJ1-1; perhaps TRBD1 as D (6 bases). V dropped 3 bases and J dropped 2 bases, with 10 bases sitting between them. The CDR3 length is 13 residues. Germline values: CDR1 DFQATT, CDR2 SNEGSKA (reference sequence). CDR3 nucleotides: TGCAGTGCTAGTACGGGGGGCAACACTGAAGCTTTCTTT. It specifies CSASTGGNTEAFF.

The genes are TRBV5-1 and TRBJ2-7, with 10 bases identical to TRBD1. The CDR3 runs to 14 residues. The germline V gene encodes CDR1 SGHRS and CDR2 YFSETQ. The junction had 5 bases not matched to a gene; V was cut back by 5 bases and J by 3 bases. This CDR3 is CASSPGQGFYEQYF. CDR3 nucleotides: TGCGCCAGCAGTCCGGGACAGGGGTTCTACGAGCAGTACTTC.

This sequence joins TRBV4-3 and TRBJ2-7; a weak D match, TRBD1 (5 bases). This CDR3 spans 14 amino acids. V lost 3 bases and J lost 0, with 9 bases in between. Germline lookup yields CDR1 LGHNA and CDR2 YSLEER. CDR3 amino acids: CASSHATDSYEQYF. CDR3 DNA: TGCGCCAGCAGCCATGCGACAGACTCCTACGAGCAGTACTTC.

The CDR3 bases are TGTGCCAGCAGTTTATCGATTACAGGCGGACAGCCCCAGCATTTT. It specifies CASSLSITGGQPQHF. The chain links TRBV27 to TRBJ1-5; possibly TRBD1 for D (5 bases). Germline V gene sequence: CDR1 MNHEY, CDR2 SMNVEV (reference sequence). V lost 0 bases, J lost 7 bases, and 13 bases lay in between. CDR3 length equals 15 residues.

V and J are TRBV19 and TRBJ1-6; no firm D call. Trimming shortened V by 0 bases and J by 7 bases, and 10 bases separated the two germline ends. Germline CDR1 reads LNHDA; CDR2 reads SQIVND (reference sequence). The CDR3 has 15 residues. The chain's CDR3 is CASSIDREGNSPLHF. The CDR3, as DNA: TGTGCCAGTAGTATAGATCGGGAGGGCAATTCACCCCTCCACTTT. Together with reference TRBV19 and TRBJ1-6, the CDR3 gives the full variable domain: DGGITQSPKYLFRKEGQNVTLSCEQNLNHDAMYWYRQDPGQGLRLIYYSQIVNDFQKGDIAEGYSVSREKKESFPLTVTSAQKNPTAFYLCASSIDREGNSPLHFGNGTRLTVT.

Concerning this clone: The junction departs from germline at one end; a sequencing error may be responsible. The CDR3 loop reads CATRGAGQGTQYF. CDR3 in DNA: TGTGCCACCCGGGGGGCCGGCCAAGGGACCCAGTACTTC. The chain carries TRBV19 and TRBJ2-5, with D perhaps TRBD2 (7 bases). The CDR3 extends over 13 amino acids. From germline, CDR1 is LNHDA and CDR2 SQIVND (reference sequence).

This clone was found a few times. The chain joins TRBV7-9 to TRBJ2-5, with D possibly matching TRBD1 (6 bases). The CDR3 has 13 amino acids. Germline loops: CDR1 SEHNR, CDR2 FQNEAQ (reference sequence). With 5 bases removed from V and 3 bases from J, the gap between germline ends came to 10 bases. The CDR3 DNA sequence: TGTGCCAGCAGCGTTTCAGGGGAAGAGACCCAGTACTTC. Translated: CASSVSGEETQYF.

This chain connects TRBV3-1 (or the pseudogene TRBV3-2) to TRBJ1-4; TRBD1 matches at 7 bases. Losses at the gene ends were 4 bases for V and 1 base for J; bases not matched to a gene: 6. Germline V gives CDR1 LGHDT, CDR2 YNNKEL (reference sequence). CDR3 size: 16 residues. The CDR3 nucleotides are TGTGCCAGCAGCCGAGTGTACAGGGGAACTAATGAAAAACTGTTTTTT. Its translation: CASSRVYRGTNEKLFF.

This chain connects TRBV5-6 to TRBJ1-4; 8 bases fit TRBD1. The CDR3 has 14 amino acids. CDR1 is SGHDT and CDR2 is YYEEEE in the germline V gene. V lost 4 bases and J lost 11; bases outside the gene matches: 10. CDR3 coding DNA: TGTGCCAGCAGCAAAACACAGGGGGGCGGGAAACTGTTTTTT. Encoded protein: CASSKTQGGGKLFF.

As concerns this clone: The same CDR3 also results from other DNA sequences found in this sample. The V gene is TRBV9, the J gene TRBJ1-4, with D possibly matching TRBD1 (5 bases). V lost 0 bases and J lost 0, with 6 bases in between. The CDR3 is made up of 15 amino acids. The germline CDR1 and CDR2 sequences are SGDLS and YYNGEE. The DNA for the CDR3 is TGTGCCAGCAGCGTAGGGGGGGCAACTAATGAAAAACTGTTTTTT. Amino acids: CASSVGGATNEKLFF.

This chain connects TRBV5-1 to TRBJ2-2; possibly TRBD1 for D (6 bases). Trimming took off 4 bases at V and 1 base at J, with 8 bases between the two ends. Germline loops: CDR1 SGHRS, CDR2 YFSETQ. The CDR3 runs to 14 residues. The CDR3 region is CASSPTGNTGELFF. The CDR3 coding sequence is TGCGCCAGCAGCCCGACAGGGAACACCGGGGAGCTGTTTTTT.

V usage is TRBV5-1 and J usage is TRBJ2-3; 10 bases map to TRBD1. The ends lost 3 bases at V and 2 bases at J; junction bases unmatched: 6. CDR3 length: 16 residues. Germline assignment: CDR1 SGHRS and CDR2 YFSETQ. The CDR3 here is CASSSRDRGYTDTQYF. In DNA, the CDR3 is TGCGCCAGCAGCTCCCGGGACAGGGGATACACAGATACGCAGTATTTT. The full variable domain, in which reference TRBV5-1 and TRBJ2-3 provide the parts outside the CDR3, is KAGVTQTPRYLIKTRGQQVTLSCSPISGHRSVSWYQQTPGQGLQFLFEYFSETQRNKGNFPGRFSGRQFSNSRSEMNVSTLELGDSALYLCASSSRDRGYTDTQYFGPGTRLTVL.

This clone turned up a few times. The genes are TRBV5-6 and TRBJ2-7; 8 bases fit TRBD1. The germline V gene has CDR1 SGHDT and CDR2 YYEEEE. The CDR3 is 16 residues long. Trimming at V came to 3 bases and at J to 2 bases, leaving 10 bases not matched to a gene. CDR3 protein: CASSSLVRDRTYEQYF. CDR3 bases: TGTGCCAGCAGCTCCCTAGTGAGGGACAGGACCTACGAGCAGTACTTC.

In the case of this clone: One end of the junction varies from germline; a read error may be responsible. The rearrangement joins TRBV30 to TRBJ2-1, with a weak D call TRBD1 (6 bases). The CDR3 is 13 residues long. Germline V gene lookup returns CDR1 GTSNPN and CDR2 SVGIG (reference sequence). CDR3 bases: TGTGCCTGGTCAGGGGCCTCCGACAATGAGCAGTTCTTC. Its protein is CAWSGASDNEQFF.